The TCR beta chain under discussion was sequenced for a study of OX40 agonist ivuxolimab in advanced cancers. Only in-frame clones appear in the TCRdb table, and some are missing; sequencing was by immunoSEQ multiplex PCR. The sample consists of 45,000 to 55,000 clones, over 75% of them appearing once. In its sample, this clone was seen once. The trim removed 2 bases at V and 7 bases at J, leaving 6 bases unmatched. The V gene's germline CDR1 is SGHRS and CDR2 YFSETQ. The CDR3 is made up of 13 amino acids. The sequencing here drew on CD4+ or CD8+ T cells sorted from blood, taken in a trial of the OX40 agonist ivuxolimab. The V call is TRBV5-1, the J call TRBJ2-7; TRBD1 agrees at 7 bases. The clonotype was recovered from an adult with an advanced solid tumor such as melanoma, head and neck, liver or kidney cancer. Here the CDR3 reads CASSFRQGKEQYF. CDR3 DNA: TGCGCCAGCAGCTTCCGACAGGGAAAAGAGCAGTACTTC.